This TCR beta chain was recorded in a study of CD8+CD57+ T cells in acquired aplastic anemia. At the level of the study: Recorded DNA amounts for sorted CD4+ and CD8+ cells had an average of 3.2 ug. The study, taken as a whole, reports: Patients and controls shared under 35 CD8+ CDR3 sequences, which appeared highly expressed in patients and within their immunodominant clones. No significant patient-versus-control difference appeared in CD8+ Simpson's diversity.

TCR beta VDJ and CDR3 profiling used genomic DNA as template. TCRdb reanalysed the reads using MiXCR and keeps one entry per CDR3 protein. The sample lists approximately 470,000 distinct CDR3 sequences; over 25% were seen once. Patients picked for sequencing had shown CD8+CD57+ cell expansion detected by flow cytometry. No patient had been given any therapy when blood was sampled. V lost 1 base, J lost 6 bases, and 9 bases lay in between. This CDR3 comprises 13 residues. The germline V gene has CDR1 LGHDT and CDR2 YNNKEL (reference sequence). This clonotype was recorded many times. Antigen specificity is unknown.

Sequencing input: sorted CD4+, CD8+, or CD8+CD57+ T cells (not recorded which) from PBMCs. This receptor was taken from a human donor with aplastic anemia. The rearrangement uses TRBV3-1 and TRBJ2-5; the D is unclear. Here the CDR3 reads CASSQGVAKTQYF. In DNA, the CDR3 is TGTGCCAGCAGCCAAGGGGTAGCAAAGACCCAGTACTTC.